This T cell receptor beta chain was recovered during a study of blood T cell repertoires in COVID-19. Assay used: immunoSEQ multiplex PCR; TCRdb lists only in-frame clones, some missing. The sample holds fewer than 180,000 clones; approximately 84% are singletons and the top ten take less than 2.5%. This CDR3 has 13 amino acids. V lost 6 bases and J 0 bases, leaving 6 bases between the germline ends. Germline CDR1 and CDR2: MDHEN and SYDVKM. Material: peripheral blood. V and J are TRBV28 and TRBJ1-5; D not resolved. This receptor was taken from a man between 65 and 85 years old with acute or convalescent COVID-19. In DNA, the CDR3 is TGTGCCAGCAGGCGATATAGCAATCAGCCCCAGCATTTT. Protein product: CASRRYSNQPQHF.